The entry that follows covers one T cell receptor beta chain sequence. Its antigen is still unknown. The study used samples holding about 0.9-11 million cryopreserved PBMC before DNA extraction. Survey-level resolution applied to immunoSEQ assay v3.0. What sequencing targeted per sample was about 35,000-55,000 T-cell genomes. Here immunoSEQ multiplex PCR was the method, and the copy in TCRdb shows in-frame clones only, minus some. The sample has approximately 33,000 clones, 83% seen once. The ends were cut back, 1 base at V and 3 bases at J, with 16 bases in the middle. The CDR3 is 17 amino acids. The germline CDR1 and CDR2 sequences are LGHNA and YSLEER. This entry comes from a study of long-term antiretroviral therapy in people with HIV. Study conclusions and caveats: Within the repertoire, clones expanded before ART were dominant at all time points.

The rearrangement links TRBV4-3 to TRBJ1-5; TRBD1 is a possible D gene (5 bases). This TCR was sampled from a man between 18 and 29 years old with HIV. Sequencing was performed on unsorted PBMCs, taken 0.4 years before starting antiretroviral therapy. CDR3 bases: TGCGCCAGCAGCCAAGCGTGGCGGGGGAGGTACAATCAGCCCCAGCATTTT. Translated, it gives CASSQAWRGRYNQPQHF.